This T cell receptor (beta chain) comes out of a study of regulatory T cells in long-lasting Graves disease. Whole-study context: Antithyroid drug use was under 3 months in newly diagnosed Graves' patients.

This clonotype came up a few times. Time point indicated: newly diagnosed GD, antithyroid drugs for less than 3 months. Generation of the TCR library employed RNA extracted from PBMCs. Arm-PCR of CDR3 regions and iRepertoire HTBI primers were the basis on which TCR beta libraries were built. MiXCR was run by TCRdb on the multiplex PCR reads, yielding one entry per CDR3 protein. The sample contains around 450,000 distinct CDR3 sequences, 15% of which appear only once. Losses at the gene ends were 5 bases for V and 3 bases for J; bases not matched to a gene: 4. This CDR3 is built from 14 residues. The V gene's germline CDR1 is LNHDA and CDR2 SQIVND (reference sequence). The sample was also reused in another study, on T cells in Graves' hyperthyroidism and ophthalmopathy. That report notes: In the first-round RT-PCR of the TCR CDR3, the HTBI primer set was used. The model foresaw ophthalmopathy a median approximately 6.3 months prior to onset.

The chain uses TRBV19 and TRBJ2-1; 7 bases align to TRBD2. The sequenced sample was peripheral blood mononuclear cells (PBMCs), obtained at new diagnosis, from a patient treated with antithyroid drugs. The TCR sequence derives from a middle-aged woman with Graves disease. The CDR3 loop is CASSRAGVYNEQFF. Written as DNA, the CDR3 is TGTGCCAGTAGTCGTGCGGGAGTCTACAATGAGCAGTTCTTC. Combining the CDR3 with reference TRBV19 and TRBJ2-1 gives the whole variable domain DGGITQSPKYLFRKEGQNVTLSCEQNLNHDAMYWYRQDPGQGLRLIYYSQIVNDFQKGDIAEGYSVSREKKESFPLTVTSAQKNPTAFYLCASSRAGVYNEQFFGPGTRLTVL.